This T cell receptor (beta chain) was captured by sequencing in a study of T cell responses to AZD1222 COVID-19 vaccine. Trimming took 3 bases from V and 3 from J, leaving 5 bases between them. Germline assignment: CDR1 SGHTA and CDR2 FQGNSA. The CDR3 runs 13 residues. Libraries were prepared by immunoSEQ multiplex PCR; TCRdb keeps only in-frame clonotypes and omits some of them. This sample has about 150,000 clones, with 92% found just once. The TCR originated in an adult in good health. The chain combines TRBV7-2 with TRBJ1-4, with unresolved D. The specimen comprised peripheral blood, sampled on day 0 of AZD1222 vaccination. For the CDR3, the DNA is TGTGCCAGCAGCTTCGGAGCTAATGAAAAACTGTTTTTT. Protein: CASSFGANEKLFF.